This T cell receptor (beta chain) originates from a study of T cells in localized non-small cell lung cancer. Here immunoSEQ multiplex PCR was the method, and the copy in TCRdb shows in-frame clones only, minus some. The sample shows some 64,000 clones, about four fifths of them seen only once. Study-wide results and caveats: Analysis by sequencing included only one tumor region, so heterogeneity remains possible.

The germline V gene has CDR1 KGHSH and CDR2 LQKENI. V lost 3 bases to trimming and J lost 4 bases; unmatched junction nucleotides: 10. There are 16 residues in the CDR3. Turning to this clone: Its target is unknown.

V and J are TRBV18 and TRBJ2-5, with TRBD1 matching 8 bases. Sequences were derived from PBMCs, sampled before any cancer treatment. This clonotype was obtained from a man aged 40-75 years with stage II lung adenocarcinoma. In DNA form, the CDR3 reads TGTGCCAGCTCACCTTCTCGGAGGCAGGGGGCAGAGACCCAGTACTTC. Translating gives CASSPSRRQGAETQYF.